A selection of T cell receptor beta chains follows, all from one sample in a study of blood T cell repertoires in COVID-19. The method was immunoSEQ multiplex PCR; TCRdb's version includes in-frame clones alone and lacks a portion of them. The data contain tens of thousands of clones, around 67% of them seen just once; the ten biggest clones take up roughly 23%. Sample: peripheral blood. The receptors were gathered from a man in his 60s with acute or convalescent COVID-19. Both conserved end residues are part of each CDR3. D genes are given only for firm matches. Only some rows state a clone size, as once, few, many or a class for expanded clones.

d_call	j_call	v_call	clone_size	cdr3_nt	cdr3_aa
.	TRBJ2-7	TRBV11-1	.	TGTGCCAGCAGCCTATTCCTCCAAAACGAGCAGTACTTC	CASSLFLQNEQYF
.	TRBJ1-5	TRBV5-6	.	TGTGCCAGCAGCTTGGGACAGGAAAATCAGCCCCAGCATTTT	CASSLGQENQPQHF
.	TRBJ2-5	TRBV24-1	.	TGTGCCACCTCATGGGACGTTACAGGGATAGACAAAGAGACCCAGTACTTC	CATSWDVTGIDKETQYF
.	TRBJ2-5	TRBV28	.	TGTGCCAGCAGCCCCAGGGGTTTAAAGACCCAGTACTTC	CASSPRGLKTQYF
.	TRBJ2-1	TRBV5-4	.	TGTGCCAGCAGCCCCGACGCGGGGAGCTCCTACAATGAGCAGTTCTTC	CASSPDAGSSYNEQFF
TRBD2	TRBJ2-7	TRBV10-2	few	TGCGCCAGCAGCGACCCTAGCGGCTCCTACGAGCAGTACTTC	CASSDPSGSYEQYF
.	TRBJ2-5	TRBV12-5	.	TGTGCTAGTGGTTTGGGGGTCGCCGCGGGATTGGAGACCCAGTACTTC	CASGLGVAAGLETQYF
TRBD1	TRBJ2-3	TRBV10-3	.	TGTGCCATCAAAGACAGGGAACCCCAACCAGATACGCAGTATTTT	CAIKDREPQPDTQYF
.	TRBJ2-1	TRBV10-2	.	TGCGCCAGTGCGGATAGGACTCGCTCCAATGAGCAGTTCTTC	CASADRTRSNEQFF
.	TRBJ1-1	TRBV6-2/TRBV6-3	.	TGTGCCAGCAGTTACCGGGGGGCGGCAGAAGCTTTCTTT	CASSYRGAAEAFF
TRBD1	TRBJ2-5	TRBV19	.	TGTGCCAGTAGTCATAACAGGGGGCAAGAGACCCAGTACTTC	CASSHNRGQETQYF
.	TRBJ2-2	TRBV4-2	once	TGTGCCAGCAGTCTAACGGGGACTAACACCGGGGAGCTGTTTTTT	CASSLTGTNTGELFF
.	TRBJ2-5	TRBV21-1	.	TGTGCCAGCAGCAAAGGTCGGGACAGAGGGTTGGGAGAGACCCAGTACTTC	CASSKGRDRGLGETQYF
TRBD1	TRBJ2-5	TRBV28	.	TGTGCCAGCAGTTTCCCCCGGACAGGGGAGGAAGAGACCCAGTACTTC	CASSFPRTGEEETQYF
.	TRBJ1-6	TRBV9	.	TGTGCCAGCAGCGTAGAGAGCTCCTATAATTCACCCCTCCACTTT	CASSVESSYNSPLHF
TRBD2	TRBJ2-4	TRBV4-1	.	TGCGCCAGCAGCCAACCCCAGCGGGAGGGGAGCATTCAGTACTTC	CASSQPQREGSIQYF
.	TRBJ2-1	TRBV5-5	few	TGTGCCAGCAGCCGAGGGCCAGCAAACAATGAGCAGTTCTTC	CASSRGPANNEQFF
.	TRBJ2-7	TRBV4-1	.	TGCGCCAGCAGTCTAGAAAGAACTTTAGTCTACGAGCAGTACTTC	CASSLERTLVYEQYF
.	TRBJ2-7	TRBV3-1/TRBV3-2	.	TGTGCCAGCAGCCAAGGAGACGAGCAGTACTTC	CASSQGDEQYF
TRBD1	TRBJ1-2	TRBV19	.	TGTGCCAGTAGTATCGTGGCAGGGGGGACTAACTATGGCTACACCTTC	CASSIVAGGTNYGYTF
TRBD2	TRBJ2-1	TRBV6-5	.	TGTGCCAGCTTGGACGGGGGGGCGGACAATGAGCAGTTCTTC	CASLDGGADNEQFF
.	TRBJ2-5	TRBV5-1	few	TGCGCCAGCAGCTTGGCCGGGGAGACCCAGTACTTC	CASSLAGETQYF
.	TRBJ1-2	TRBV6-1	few	TGTGCCAGCAGTGAAAACAGGGCAGCTAACTATGGCTACACCTTC	CASSENRAANYGYTF
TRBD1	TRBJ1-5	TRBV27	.	TGTGCCAGCAGCCGGGGGACAGGGACAAATCAGCCCCAGCATTTT	CASSRGTGTNQPQHF
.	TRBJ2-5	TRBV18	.	TGTGCCAGCTCACTTCACCGGGACAAGAAAGAGACCCAGTACTTC	CASSLHRDKKETQYF
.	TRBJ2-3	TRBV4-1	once	TGCGCCAGCAGCCAAGATGGATTCCAGGGTTCGAGAGATACGCAGTATTTT	CASSQDGFQGSRDTQYF
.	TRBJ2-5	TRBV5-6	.	TGTGCCAGCAGCCCCGTGACAGGGAGGACGGAGACCCAGTACTTC	CASSPVTGRTETQYF
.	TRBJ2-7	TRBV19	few	TGTGCCAGTAGTATAAACGACCCGACAGCCTACGAGCAGTACTTC	CASSINDPTAYEQYF
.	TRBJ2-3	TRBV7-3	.	TGTGCCAGCAGGGCCAAGACAGAAAGCACAGATACGCAGTATTTT	CASRAKTESTDTQYF
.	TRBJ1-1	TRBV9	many	TGTGCCAGCAGCGAAGTGTTGGGGGCTGGTGAAGCTTTCTTT	CASSEVLGAGEAFF
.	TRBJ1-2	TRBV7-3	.	TGTGCCAGCAGCCCCGAGGGCAGCCCTTATGGCTACACCTTC	CASSPEGSPYGYTF
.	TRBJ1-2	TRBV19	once	TGTGCCAGTAGTATGGGGAGACAGGATGGCTACACCTTC	CASSMGRQDGYTF
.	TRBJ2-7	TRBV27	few	TGTGCCAGCATCGGGAGCTCCTACGAGCAGTACTTC	CASIGSSYEQYF
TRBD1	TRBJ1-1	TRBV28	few	TGTGCCAGCACCCCCCCTCCAGGGGGCGGGAACACTGAAGCTTTCTTT	CASTPPPGGGNTEAFF
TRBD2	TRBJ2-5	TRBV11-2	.	TGTGCCAGCAGCCTGCGGACTAGCGGAGCGGGGGAGACCCAGTACTTC	CASSLRTSGAGETQYF
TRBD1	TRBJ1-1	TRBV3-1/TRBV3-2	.	TGTGCCAGCAGCCCCGGGACAGGGCTTAGAGCTTTCTTT	CASSPGTGLRAFF
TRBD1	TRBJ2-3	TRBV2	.	TGTGCCAGCAGGGACCAGGGACAGCCGTATTTT	CASRDQGQPYF
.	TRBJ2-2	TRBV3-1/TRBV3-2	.	TGTGCCAGCAGCCAAGATTGGCACACCGGGGAGCTGTTTTTT	CASSQDWHTGELFF
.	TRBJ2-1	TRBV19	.	TGTGCCAGTAATAACGGGATCTCCTACAATGAGCAGTTCTTC	CASNNGISYNEQFF
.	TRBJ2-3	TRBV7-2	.	TGTGCCAGCAGCCTGACAGTCCACAGGACAGATACGCAGTATTTT	CASSLTVHRTDTQYF
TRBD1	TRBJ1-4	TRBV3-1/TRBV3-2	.	TGTGCCAGCAGCCCTATTGGACAGGGGGTTTCGGCTAATGAAAAACTGTTTTTT	CASSPIGQGVSANEKLFF
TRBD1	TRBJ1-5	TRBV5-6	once	TGTGCCAGCAGCCAAAACAGGGGTTCGGGCAATCAGCCCCAGCATTTT	CASSQNRGSGNQPQHF
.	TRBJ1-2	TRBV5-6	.	TGTGCCAGCAGCTCCGGCGGTGGCTACACCTTC	CASSSGGGYTF
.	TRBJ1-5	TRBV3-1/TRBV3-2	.	TGTGCCAGCAGCCAAGATACTACGTTGGATCAGCCCCAGCATTTT	CASSQDTTLDQPQHF
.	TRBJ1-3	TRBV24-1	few	TGTGCCACCAGTGACCCTTCGGGAAACACCATATATTTT	CATSDPSGNTIYF
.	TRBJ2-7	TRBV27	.	TGTGTCAGCAGATTAAGCGGCGGGTGGGAGCAGTACTTC	CVSRLSGGWEQYF
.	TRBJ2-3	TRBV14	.	TGTGCCAGCAGCCAAGCAGGCGCAAGTACGCAGTATTTT	CASSQAGASTQYF
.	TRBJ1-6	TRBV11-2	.	TGTGCCAGCAGCCGGCTCCGGGGGGCTAATTCACCCCTCCACTTT	CASSRLRGANSPLHF
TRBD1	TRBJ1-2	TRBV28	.	TGTGCCAGCAGTCCAGGGGGAATCTATGGCTACACCTTC	CASSPGGIYGYTF
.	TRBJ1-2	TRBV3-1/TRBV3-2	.	TGTGCCAGCAGCCAAGATTTAACGGGAGGGGCGAATGGCTACACCTTC	CASSQDLTGGANGYTF
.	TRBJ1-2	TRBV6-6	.	TGTGCCAGCAGAATTGGGCAGGGGTTAGTCGGTGGCTACACCTTC	CASRIGQGLVGGYTF
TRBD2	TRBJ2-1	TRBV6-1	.	TGTGCCAGCAGTGAAGCCCTAGCGGGAGACAATGAGCAGTTCTTC	CASSEALAGDNEQFF
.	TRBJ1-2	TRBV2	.	TGTGCCAGCAGTGACCACACAGACGACTATGGCTACACCTTC	CASSDHTDDYGYTF
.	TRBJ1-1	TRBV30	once	TGTGCCTGGAGTGTAGACACGTATACTGAAGCTTTCTTT	CAWSVDTYTEAFF
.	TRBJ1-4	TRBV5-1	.	TGCGCCAGCAGCTTCGGGGTATCTAATGAAAAACTGTTTTTT	CASSFGVSNEKLFF